What follows are 9 T cell receptor beta chains derived from one specimen sequenced in a study of CD8+CD57+ T cells in acquired aplastic anemia. Genomic DNA constituted the template upon which TCR beta VDJ and CDR3 profiling was performed. TCRdb independently ran MiXCR on the reads; one entry per CDR3 protein. The sample lists some 220,000 distinct CDR3 sequences; approximately 35% were seen once. Material: sorted CD4+, CD8+, or CD8+CD57+ T cells (not recorded which) from PBMCs. All receptors derive from a human donor in good health, serving as a control.

This clonotype appeared a few times. The rearrangement links TRBV5-1 to TRBJ2-5; 11 positions match TRBD2. This CDR3 contains 16 residues. The germline CDR1 and CDR2 sequences are SGHRS and YFSETQ. V gave up 8 bases and J gave up 4 bases; unmatched junction bases: 13. CDR3 residues: CASARPLGLAGETQYF. DNA for the CDR3: TGCGCCAGTGCTAGACCCTTAGGACTAGCGGGAGAGACCCAGTACTTC.

A word on this clonotype: A much larger clone differs from this one at a single base, so this may be a read error. The chain is built from TRBV10-3 and TRBJ2-7, with 7 nucleotides matching TRBD1. Germline loops: CDR1 ENHRY, CDR2 SYGVKD. The CDR3 runs to 14 residues. CDR3 nucleotide sequence: TGTGCCAGCAGTCTTCAGACAGGGTACCACGAGCAGTACTTC. This codes for CASSLQTGYHEQYF.

The rearrangement joins TRBV30 to TRBJ1-4; D remains unclear. There are 15 residues in the CDR3. V shed 4 bases and J shed 6 bases, with 18 bases lying between them. Germline-derived CDR1 and CDR2 are GTSNPN and SVGIG (reference sequence). DNA of the CDR3: TGTGCCTGGAAGACTTTTACTAGTGCCGATGAAAAACTGTTTTTT. It translates to CAWKTFTSADEKLFF.

The table lists this clonotype with many counts. The chain couples TRBV20-1 to TRBJ1-6; TRBD1 is a possible D gene (6 bases). V was clipped by 3 bases and J by 13 bases, with 16 bases between them. The CDR3 totals 13 residues. The germline V gene has CDR1 DFQATT and CDR2 SNEGSKA (reference sequence). The CDR3, as DNA: TGCAGTGCTAGGCTAGGGGGACTGGGCCCCCTCCACTTT. This gives the protein CSARLGGLGPLHF.

This clonotype has at least ten counts. The V gene is TRBV7-8, the J gene TRBJ2-7; 10 positions agree with TRBD1. This CDR3 region has 15 residues. Looked up from germline, CDR1 is SGHVS and CDR2 is FQNEAQ. Unmatched junction bases numbered 6, after V lost 3 bases and J lost 4 bases. CDR3: CASSFRDRGKYEQYF. In nucleotides, the CDR3 is TGTGCCAGCAGCTTCCGGGACAGGGGTAAATACGAGCAGTACTTC.

This CDR3 reads CAWRLNYQGRYGYTF. The DNA for the CDR3 is TGTGCCTGGAGGCTAAACTACCAGGGGCGCTATGGCTACACCTTC. The rearrangement joins TRBV30 to TRBJ1-2, with a weak D call TRBD1 (6 bases). V lost 3 bases and J lost 4, with 18 bases in between. The CDR3 spans 15 residues. Germline CDR1 and CDR2: GTSNPN and SVGIG (reference sequence). Based on the CDR3 plus reference TRBV30 and TRBJ1-2, the full variable domain is SQTIHQWPATLVQPVGSPLSLECTVEGTSNPNLYWYRQAAGRGLQLLFYSVGIGQISSEVPQNLSASRPQDRQFILSSKKLLLSDSGFYLCAWRLNYQGRYGYTFGSGTRLTVV.

The table lists this clonotype with many counts. The rearrangement links TRBV19 to TRBJ2-7; D is perhaps TRBD1 (5 bases). Germline V gene lookup returns CDR1 LNHDA and CDR2 SQIVND (reference sequence). V gave up 4 bases and J gave up 9 bases, with 19 bases separating them. The CDR3 runs 14 residues. CDR3: CASSTKGALLRQYF. Here the CDR3 DNA reads TGTGCCAGTAGTACGAAAGGGGCCCTCTTGAGGCAGTACTTC.

This clonotype was counted many times. V usage is TRBV5-6 and J usage is TRBJ2-5; TRBD2 is a possible D gene (6 bases). The V end was cut by 3 bases, the J end by 3 bases, with 12 bases between. Germline V lookup: CDR1 SGHDT, CDR2 YYEEEE. The CDR3 covers 14 residues. The CDR3 here is CASSSTQREETQYF. In nucleotides, the CDR3 is TGTGCCAGCAGCTCCACCCAGCGGGAAGAGACCCAGTACTTC.

The table lists this clonotype with a few counts. The chain employs TRBV6-1 and TRBJ1-5, with 10 positions matching TRBD1. The CDR3 runs 15 residues. The trim removed 3 bases at V and 4 bases at J, leaving 3 bases unmatched. From germline, CDR1 is MNHNS and CDR2 SASEGT. The chain's CDR3 is CASSEDRGRNQPQHF. The CDR3 nucleotides are TGTGCCAGCAGTGAGGACAGGGGGAGGAATCAGCCCCAGCATTTT.